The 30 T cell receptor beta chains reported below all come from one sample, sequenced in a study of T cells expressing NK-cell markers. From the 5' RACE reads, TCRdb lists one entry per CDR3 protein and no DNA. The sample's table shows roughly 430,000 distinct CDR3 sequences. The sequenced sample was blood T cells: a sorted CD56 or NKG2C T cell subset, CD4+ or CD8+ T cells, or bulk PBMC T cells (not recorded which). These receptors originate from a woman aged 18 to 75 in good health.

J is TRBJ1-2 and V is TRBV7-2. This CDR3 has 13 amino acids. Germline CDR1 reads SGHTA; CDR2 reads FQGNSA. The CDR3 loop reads CASAAAGGYGYTF.

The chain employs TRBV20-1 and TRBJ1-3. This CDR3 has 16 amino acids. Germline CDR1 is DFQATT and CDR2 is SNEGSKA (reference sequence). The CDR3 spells CSARPNRATSGNTIYF.

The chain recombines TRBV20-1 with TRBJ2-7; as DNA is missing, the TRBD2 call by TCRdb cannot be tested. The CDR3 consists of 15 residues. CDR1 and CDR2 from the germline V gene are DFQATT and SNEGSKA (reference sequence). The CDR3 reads CSASLAGAVSYEQYF.

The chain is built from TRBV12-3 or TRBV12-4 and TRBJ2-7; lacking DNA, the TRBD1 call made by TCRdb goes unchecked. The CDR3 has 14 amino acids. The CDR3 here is CASSFSVPVGEQYF.

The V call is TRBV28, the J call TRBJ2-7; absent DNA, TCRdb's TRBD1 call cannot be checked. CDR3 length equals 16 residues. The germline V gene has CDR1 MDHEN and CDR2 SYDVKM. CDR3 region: CASSSIRGRFFAEQYF.

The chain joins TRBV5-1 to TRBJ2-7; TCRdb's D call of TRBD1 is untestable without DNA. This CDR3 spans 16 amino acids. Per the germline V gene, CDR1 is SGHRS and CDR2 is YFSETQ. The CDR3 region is CASSLGGRDGAYEQYF.

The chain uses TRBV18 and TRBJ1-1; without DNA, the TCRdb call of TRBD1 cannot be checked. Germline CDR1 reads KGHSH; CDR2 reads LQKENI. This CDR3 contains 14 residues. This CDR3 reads CASSAGQMNTEAFF.

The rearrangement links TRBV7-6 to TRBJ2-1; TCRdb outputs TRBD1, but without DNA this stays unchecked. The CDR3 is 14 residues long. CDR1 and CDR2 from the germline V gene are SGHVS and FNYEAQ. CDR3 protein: CASSKDRPYNEQFF.

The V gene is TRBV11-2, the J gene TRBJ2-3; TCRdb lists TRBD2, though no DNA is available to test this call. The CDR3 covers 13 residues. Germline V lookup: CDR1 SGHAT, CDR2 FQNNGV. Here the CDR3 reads CASSPYSVDTQYF.

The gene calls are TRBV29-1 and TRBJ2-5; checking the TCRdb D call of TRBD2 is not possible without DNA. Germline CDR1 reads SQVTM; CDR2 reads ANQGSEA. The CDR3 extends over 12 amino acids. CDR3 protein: CSGARGGETQYF.

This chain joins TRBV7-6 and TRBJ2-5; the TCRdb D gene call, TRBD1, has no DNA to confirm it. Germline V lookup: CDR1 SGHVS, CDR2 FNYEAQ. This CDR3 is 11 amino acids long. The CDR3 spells CASSPLGTQYF.

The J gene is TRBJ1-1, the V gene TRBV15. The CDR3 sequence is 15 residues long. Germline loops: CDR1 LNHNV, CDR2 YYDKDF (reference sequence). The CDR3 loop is CATSPELGLRTEAFF.

The chain's CDR3 is CSANPNSLMNTEAFF. This rearrangement joins TRBV20-1 to TRBJ1-1. The CDR3 length is 15 residues. Germline CDR1 and CDR2: DFQATT and SNEGSKA (reference sequence).

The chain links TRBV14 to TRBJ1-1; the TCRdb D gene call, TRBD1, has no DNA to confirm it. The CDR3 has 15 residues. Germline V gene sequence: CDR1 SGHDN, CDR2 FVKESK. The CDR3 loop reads CASSLLRGLNTEAFF.

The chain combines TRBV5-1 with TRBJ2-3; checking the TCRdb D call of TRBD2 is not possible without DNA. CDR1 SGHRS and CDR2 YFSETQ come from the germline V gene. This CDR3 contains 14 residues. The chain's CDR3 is CASTGGIRTDTQYF. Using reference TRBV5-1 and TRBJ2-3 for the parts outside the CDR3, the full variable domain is KAGVTQTPRYLIKTRGQQVTLSCSPISGHRSVSWYQQTPGQGLQFLFEYFSETQRNKGNFPGRFSGRQFSNSRSEMNVSTLELGDSALYLCASTGGIRTDTQYFGPGTRLTVL.

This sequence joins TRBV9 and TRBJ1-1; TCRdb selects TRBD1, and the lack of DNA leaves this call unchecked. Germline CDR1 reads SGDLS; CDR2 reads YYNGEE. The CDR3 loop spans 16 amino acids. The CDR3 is CASSVVGSGGMAEAFF.

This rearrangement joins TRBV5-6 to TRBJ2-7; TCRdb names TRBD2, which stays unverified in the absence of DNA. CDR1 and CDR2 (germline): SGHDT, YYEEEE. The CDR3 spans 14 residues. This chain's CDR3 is CASSLVGPSGEQYF.

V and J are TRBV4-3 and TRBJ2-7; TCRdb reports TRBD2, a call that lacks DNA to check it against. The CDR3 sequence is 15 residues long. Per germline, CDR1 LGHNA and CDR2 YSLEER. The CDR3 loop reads CASSQASSGSYEQYF.

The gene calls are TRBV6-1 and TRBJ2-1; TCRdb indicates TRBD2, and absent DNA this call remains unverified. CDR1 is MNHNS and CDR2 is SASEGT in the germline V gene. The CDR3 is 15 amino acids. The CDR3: CASISSGGAFNEQFF.

The chain's CDR3 is CASSPRGLGTDTQYF. The chain employs TRBV18 and TRBJ2-3; TCRdb selects TRBD1, and the lack of DNA leaves this call unchecked. The CDR3 sequence is 15 residues long. Germline assignment: CDR1 KGHSH and CDR2 LQKENI. The full variable domain, in which reference TRBV18 and TRBJ2-3 provide the parts outside the CDR3, is NAGVMQNPRHLVRRRGQEARLRCSPMKGHSHVYWYRQLPEEGLKFMVYLQKENIIDESGMPKERFSAEFPKEGPSILRIQQVVRGDSAAYFCASSPRGLGTDTQYFGPGTRLTVL.

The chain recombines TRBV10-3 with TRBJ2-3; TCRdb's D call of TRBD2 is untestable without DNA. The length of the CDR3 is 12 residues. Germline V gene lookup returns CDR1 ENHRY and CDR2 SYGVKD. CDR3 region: CATSPGTDTQYF.

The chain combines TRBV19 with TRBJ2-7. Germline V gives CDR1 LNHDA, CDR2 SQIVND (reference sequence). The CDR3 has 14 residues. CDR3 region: CASSISGRAYEQYF.

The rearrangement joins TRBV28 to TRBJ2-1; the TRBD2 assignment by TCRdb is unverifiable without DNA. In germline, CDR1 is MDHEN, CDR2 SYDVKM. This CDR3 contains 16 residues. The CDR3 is CASTTSGSIAYNEQFF.

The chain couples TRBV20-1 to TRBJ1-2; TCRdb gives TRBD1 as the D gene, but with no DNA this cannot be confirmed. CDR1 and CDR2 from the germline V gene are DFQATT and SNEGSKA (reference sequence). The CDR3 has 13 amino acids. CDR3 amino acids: CSARDRGGNGYTF.

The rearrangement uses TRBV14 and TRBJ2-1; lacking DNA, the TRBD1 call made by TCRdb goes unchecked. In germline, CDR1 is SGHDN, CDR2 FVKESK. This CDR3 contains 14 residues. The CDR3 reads CASSRDLTRGAQFF.

The CDR3: CASSLSMTGGLGELFF. This sequence joins TRBV12-3 or TRBV12-4 and TRBJ2-2; the TCRdb call, TRBD1, lacks DNA for checking. The CDR3 totals 16 residues.

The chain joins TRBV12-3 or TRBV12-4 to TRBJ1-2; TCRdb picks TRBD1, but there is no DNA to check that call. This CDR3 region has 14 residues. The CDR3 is CASSARDRGGGYTF.

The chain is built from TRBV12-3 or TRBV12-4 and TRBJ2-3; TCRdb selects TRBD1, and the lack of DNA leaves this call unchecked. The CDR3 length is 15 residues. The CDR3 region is CASSLDRGDTDTQYF.

CDR3 sequence reads: CASSSQGRRTDTQYF. J is TRBJ2-3 and V is TRBV7-2; absent DNA, TCRdb's TRBD1 call cannot be checked. The CDR3 spans 15 residues. Germline values: CDR1 SGHTA, CDR2 FQGNSA.

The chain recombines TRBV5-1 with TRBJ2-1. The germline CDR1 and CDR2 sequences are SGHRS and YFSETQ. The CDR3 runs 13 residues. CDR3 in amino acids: CASSLDAYNEQFF.